This paragraph reports one T cell receptor beta chain. The sample holds one count of this clone. Its antigen specificity is not known. Qualities for individual bases were not recorded, and no much larger clone is one base off. Patients with autoimmune disease history or receiving systemic immunosuppression were excluded from the trial. In every dose cohort, peripheral blood was drawn for TCR sequencing at baseline, cycle 4 day 1, and cycle 7 day 1. The samples were drawn from a first-in-human, open-label, multicenter phase I dose-escalation trial of ivuxolimab. Adults with locally advanced or metastatic head and neck squamous cell, hepatocellular, melanoma or renal cell carcinoma were enrolled in the trial. Before TCR sequencing, CD4+ T cells and CD8+ T cells were sorted from peripheral blood as separate populations. Genomic DNA was extracted from sorted cells for sequencing of the TCRbeta CDR3 region. TCRbeta CDR3 regions were sequenced using the immunoSEQ Assay. TCRdb limited this immuneACCESS table to in-frame rearrangements with V and J called. A share of clones is missing; checked studies link under half to unresolved V genes, and the rest is unexplained. This sample gives about 80,000 clones in total; 90% of them show up just once. Of the sample, roughly 0.69% is held by the ten largest clones.

CDR1 MNHEY and CDR2 SVGAGI were looked up in the germline V gene. V is reduced by 0 bases and J by 7 bases, leaving a spacing of 10 bases between them. There are 15 amino acids in the CDR3, from cysteine to phenylalanine inclusive. The sequence is cut down to CDR3 DNA, 45 bases in frame from base 1. The record originates from a study of OX40 agonist ivuxolimab in advanced cancers. With regard to the full study: The costimulatory receptor OX40 (CD134) was targeted by ivuxolimab, a fully human IgG2 agonistic monoclonal antibody. Intravenous ivuxolimab was administered to patients every 2 weeks at six dose levels: 0.01, 0.1, 0.3, 1.5, 3 and 10 mg/kg. Of the roughly 50 dose-escalation patients, hepatocellular carcinoma was present in approximately 20, melanoma in around 15, renal cell carcinoma in 9 and head and neck cancer in 9. In the dose-escalation cohort, more than 75% of patients were male, and the mean age was approximately 60 years, with a range of roughly 20 to 80. Prior anti-PD-1, anti-PD-L1 or anti-CTLA-4 therapy was permitted, and checkpoint inhibitors had been received by less than 45% of dose-escalation patients. Three dose-escalation patients achieved partial responses, one with hepatocellular carcinoma and two with cutaneous melanoma. The purpose of peripheral TCRbeta sequencing was to test whether ivuxolimab changed TCR sequence diversity and led to clonal T-cell expansion. The paper covers the monotherapy dose-escalation part of the phase I ivuxolimab trial, which included N ≈ 50 patients. The investigation overall reported the following: In partial responders in the 0.1-3.0 mg/kg groups, normalized peripheral clonal expansion was found to be among the lowest, especially among CD8+ T cells. Low levels of normalized T-cell clonal expansion were also shown by some nonresponding patients. On average, CD8+ T cells showed more expanded clones than CD4+ T cells after ivuxolimab. The antigen specificity of the peripheral T cells that underwent clonal expansion was not determined. At doses from 0.1 to 3.0 mg/kg, clonal expansion was seen in both CD4+ and CD8+ blood T cells between baseline and week 6.

The V gene is TRBV6-5 and the J gene is TRBJ1-6; tentative D gene TRBD1, with 5 bases matching. This specimen consisted of CD4+ or CD8+ T cells sorted from blood, obtained in a trial of the OX40 agonist ivuxolimab. The sequence came from an adult with an advanced solid tumor such as melanoma, head and neck, liver or kidney cancer. CDR3 protein: CASSYSRRGNSPLHF. The nucleotides are TGTGCCAGCAGTTACTCGAGAAGGGGCAATTCACCCCTCCACTTT.